Following are 10 T cell receptor beta chains from one sample sequenced in a study of T cell changes during pregnancy in multiple sclerosis. Measured with immunoSEQ multiplex PCR; TCRdb has only the in-frame clones, and not every one. This table has 35,000 to 45,000 clones, roughly 89% appearing once. This specimen was CD4+ T cells from peripheral blood mononuclear cells, taken in the first trimester of pregnancy. These receptors were obtained from a female donor with multiple sclerosis, enrolled in a pregnancy study.

V and J are TRBV27 and TRBJ2-7, with 11 bases fitting TRBD2. The CDR3 is made up of 17 amino acids. J gave up 0 bases and V 4 bases, and 8 bases lay outside the gene matches. The germline V gene has CDR1 MNHEY and CDR2 SMNVEV (reference sequence). As DNA, the CDR3 is TGTGCCAGCAGTTACCGGTCTAGCGGGAGGACCTCCTACGAGCAGTACTTC. Protein sequence: CASSYRSSGRTSYEQYF.

The chain joins TRBV9 to TRBJ2-2, with 11 bases aligning to TRBD2. Germline loops: CDR1 SGDLS, CDR2 YYNGEE. Germline trimming cut 2 bases from V and 1 base from J; bases unmatched to any gene: 10. The CDR3 is made up of 19 amino acids. The CDR3 loop is CASSVSIAGGSRNTGELFF. For the CDR3, the DNA is TGTGCCAGCAGCGTTTCGATAGCGGGAGGGTCGAGGAACACCGGGGAGCTGTTTTTT.

The rearrangement joins TRBV30 to TRBJ1-3; 8 bases agree with TRBD1. Germline V CDR1 and CDR2: GTSNPN, SVGIG (reference sequence). CDR3 length: 16 residues. The V and J ends lost 1 base and 4 bases, in that order; junction bases with no gene match: 9. CDR3 sequence (DNA): TGTGCCTGGAGTGGCGACAGGGGAAGACAGGGAAACACCATATATTTT. Encoded protein: CAWSGDRGRQGNTIYF.

The chain combines TRBV7-8 with TRBJ2-2; TRBD1 might be the D (5 bases). V was shortened by 1 base and J by 2 bases, with 8 bases between the two germline ends. Germline lookup yields CDR1 SGHVS and CDR2 FQNEAQ. The CDR3 is 15 amino acids. This chain's CDR3 is CASSLVQGNTGELFF. CDR3 bases: TGTGCCAGCAGCTTAGTTCAGGGAAACACCGGGGAGCTGTTTTTT.

The count of this clone is one. The chain is built from TRBV7-6 and TRBJ2-1; 10 bases align to TRBD1. The germline V gene encodes CDR1 SGHVS and CDR2 FNYEAQ. V was clipped by 1 base and J by 6 bases; unmatched bases: 12. CDR3 length: 18 residues. The CDR3 protein is CASSLEPLRTGGFNEQFF. The CDR3 DNA sequence: TGTGCCAGCAGCTTAGAGCCCCTAAGGACAGGGGGATTCAATGAGCAGTTCTTC. The full variable domain, completed using reference TRBV7-6 and TRBJ2-1, is GAGVSQSPRYKVTKRGQDVALRCDPISGHVSLYWYRQALGQGPEFLTYFNYEAQQDKSGLPNDRFSAERPEGSISTLTIQRTEQRDSAMYRCASSLEPLRTGGFNEQFFGPGTRLTVL.

This clone appeared a few times. The chain joins TRBV4-1 to TRBJ2-1; 10 nucleotides align to TRBD2. CDR3 size: 17 residues. CDR1 and CDR2 (germline): MGHRA, YSYEKL. V trimming: 0 bases; J trimming: 8 bases; junction bases outside the gene matches: 10. DNA of the CDR3: TGCGCCAGCAGCCAAGATCCGCCTAGCGGGAGTAGGTATGAGCAGTTCTTC. Translation gives CASSQDPPSGSRYEQFF.

The chain couples TRBV7-9 to TRBJ2-1; 9 positions match TRBD2. The CDR3 runs to 15 residues. Trimming at V came to 3 bases and at J to 9 bases, leaving 9 bases not matched to a gene. Germline CDR1 SEHNR, CDR2 FQNEAQ (reference sequence). The CDR3 bases are TGTGCCAGCAGCTTCCGCAGCGGGACTAGCAGTGAGCAGTTCTTC. Its translation: CASSFRSGTSSEQFF. The entire variable domain, with the rest obtained from reference TRBV7-9 and TRBJ2-1, is as follows: DTGVSQNPRHKITKRGQNVTFRCDPISEHNRLYWYRQTLGQGPEFLTYFQNEAQLEKSRLLSDRFSAERPKGSFSTLEIQRTEQGDSAMYLCASSFRSGTSSEQFFGPGTRLTVL.

This clone is categorized as medium-sized. This rearrangement joins TRBV7-2 to TRBJ1-1, with a weak D call TRBD1 (5 bases). Germline CDR1 reads SGHTA; CDR2 reads FQGNSA. Trimming took off 4 bases at V and 0 bases at J, with 9 bases between the two ends. The CDR3 loop spans 14 amino acids. CDR3 residues: CASSSDRVNTEAFF. CDR3 nucleotides: TGTGCCAGCAGCTCCGACAGAGTGAACACTGAAGCTTTCTTT. Complete variable domain (other parts from reference TRBV7-2 and TRBJ1-1): GAGVSQSPSNKVTEKGKDVELRCDPISGHTALYWYRQSLGQGLEFLIYFQGNSAPDKSGLPSDRFSAERTGGSVSTLTIQRTQQEDSAVYLCASSSDRVNTEAFFGQGTRLTVV.

The chain couples TRBV27 to TRBJ2-2; D is possibly TRBD2 (5 bases). Germline values: CDR1 MNHEY, CDR2 SMNVEV (reference sequence). This CDR3 region has 14 residues. V was cut by 3 bases and J by 8 bases, with 13 bases left in between. The CDR3 loop reads CASSFRDRRGELFF. CDR3 bases: TGTGCCAGCAGTTTCCGGGATAGGAGGGGGGAGCTGTTTTTT.

The chain carries TRBV7-9 and TRBJ2-3; 12 nucleotides line up with TRBD2. The CDR3 spans 15 residues. V shed 5 bases and J 10 bases; nucleotides not matched to a gene: 10. CDR1 SEHNR and CDR2 FQNEAQ come from the germline V gene (reference sequence). The CDR3 nucleotides read TGTGCCAGCAGCGGCCTAGCGGGAGGGCCTTCGCCGCAGTATTTT. Translation: CASSGLAGGPSPQYF.